This TCR beta chain was observed in a study of blood T cell repertoires in COVID-19. Data came from immunoSEQ multiplex PCR; TCRdb stores just in-frame clones and leaves some out. The data show about 140,000 clones, with roughly 80% seen just once and 1.6% held by the top ten. The CDR3 has 15 residues. CDR1 and CDR2 (germline): KGHSH, LQKENI. V was pared by 3 bases and J by 2 bases, with 4 bases of the junction left unmatched. Across 24 US areas, participants ranged in age from roughly 18 to 95 years. A case of COVID-19 had been met by exposed participants within 2 weeks before study entry. This TCR was recovered from a woman under 30 who had been exposed to COVID-19. The chain joins TRBV18 to TRBJ2-3, with 8 bases lining up with TRBD2. Sequenced sample: PBMCs or T cells enriched from blood (not recorded which). CDR3 in DNA: TGTGCCAGCTCACCTCCGGGACTAGTCACAGATACGCAGTATTTT. This translates into CASSPPGLVTDTQYF.